The clone carrying this TCR beta chain appeared once. Its antigen is undetermined. Vbeta (60) and Jbeta (13) primers were used in the PCR. The method was immunoSEQ multiplex PCR; TCRdb's version includes in-frame clones alone and lacks a portion of them. The sample has about 140,000 clones; around 80% are singletons. These data are taken from a study of cytomegalovirus exposure and HLA in healthy donors. Study outcomes and limitations: In vitro confirmation showed three CMV-associated chains to be CMV antigen specific.

Germline CDR1 reads SGDLS; CDR2 reads YYNGEE. After removal of 3 bases from V and 4 bases from J, the junction contained 5 bases not matched to a gene. The CDR3 contains 16 residues. This receptor was taken from a woman in her forties or fifties in good health and CMV-seropositive. The chain carries TRBV9 and TRBJ2-7; TRBD2 agrees at 15 bases. Sequencing input: PBMCs. CDR3 sequence reads: CASSGGLAGGLYEQYF. The CDR3, as DNA: TGTGCCAGCAGCGGGGGACTAGCGGGGGGCTTATACGAGCAGTACTTC.